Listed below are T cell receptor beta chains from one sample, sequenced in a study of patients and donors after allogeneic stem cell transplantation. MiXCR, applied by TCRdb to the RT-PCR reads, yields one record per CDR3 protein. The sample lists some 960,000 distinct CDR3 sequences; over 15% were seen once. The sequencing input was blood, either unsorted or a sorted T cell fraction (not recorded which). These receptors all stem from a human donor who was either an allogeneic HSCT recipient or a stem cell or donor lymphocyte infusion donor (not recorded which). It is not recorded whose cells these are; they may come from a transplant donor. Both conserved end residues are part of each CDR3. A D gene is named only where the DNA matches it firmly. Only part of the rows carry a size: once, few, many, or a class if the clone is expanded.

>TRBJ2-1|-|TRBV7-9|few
CASSFGPPISYNEQFF
TGTGCCAGCAGCTTCGGGCCGCCTATCTCCTACAATGAGCAGTTCTTC
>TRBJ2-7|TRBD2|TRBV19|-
CASSKLAGAYEQYF
TGTGCCAGTAGTAAACTAGCGGGAGCCTACGAGCAGTACTTC
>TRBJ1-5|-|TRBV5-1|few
CASTSTPLIISNQPQHF
TGCGCCAGCACCTCGACCCCCCTAATTATTAGCAATCAGCCCCAGCATTTT
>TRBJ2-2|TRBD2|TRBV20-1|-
CSARDLAGGHTGELFF
TGCAGTGCTAGAGACCTAGCGGGGGGGCATACCGGGGAGCTGTTTTTT
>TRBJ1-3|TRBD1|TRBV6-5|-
CASSYARQGGGNTIYF
TGTGCCAGCAGTTACGCCCGACAGGGTGGTGGAAACACCATATATTTT
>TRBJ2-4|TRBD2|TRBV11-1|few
CASSLSPAGGPWTKNIQYF
TGTGCCAGCAGCTTAAGTCCAGCGGGGGGCCCCTGGACCAAAAACATTCAGTACTTC
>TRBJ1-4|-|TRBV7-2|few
CASSSQVKSEKLFF
TGTGCCAGCAGCTCCCAAGTAAAGAGTGAAAAACTGTTTTTT
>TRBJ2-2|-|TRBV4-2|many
CASSQSQGTIGELFF
TGTGCCAGCAGCCAATCGCAGGGTACGATCGGGGAGCTGTTTTTT
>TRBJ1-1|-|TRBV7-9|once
CASSSTLYTEAFF
TGTGCCAGCAGCTCAACCCTTTACACTGAAGCTTTCTTT
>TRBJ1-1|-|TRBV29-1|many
CSAVTGVRTEAFF
TGCAGCGCGGTGACAGGCGTTAGGACTGAAGCTTTCTTT
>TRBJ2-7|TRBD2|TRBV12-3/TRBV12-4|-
CASSDLAGGVYEQYF
TGTGCCAGCAGTGACCTAGCGGGGGGTGTCTACGAGCAGTACTTC